Listed below are T cell receptor beta chains from one sample, sequenced in a study of blood T cell repertoires in COVID-19. Measured with immunoSEQ multiplex PCR; TCRdb has only the in-frame clones, and not every one. The profile covers approximately 240,000 clones, with about 85% appearing a single time and about 12% taken by the ten largest. Sequencing was carried out using peripheral blood. All receptors come from a woman under 30 who had recovered from COVID-19. Both conserved end residues are part of each CDR3. The order of the fields is V gene, clone size, CDR3 length, J gene, D gene, CDR3 protein, CDR3 DNA. D genes are given only for firm matches. The size of a clone is reported for some rows only, either as once, few or many, or as a class for expanded clones.

>TRBV4-1|few|17|TRBJ2-1|TRBD2
CASSQDLYGRGANEQFF
TGCGCCAGCAGCCAAGATCTTTACGGGAGGGGAGCCAATGAGCAGTTCTTC
>TRBV5-1|NA|18|TRBJ2-1|TRBD2
CASRVSSGRGYSYNEQFF
TGCGCCAGCAGGGTGTCTAGCGGGAGGGGATACTCCTACAATGAGCAGTTCTTC
>TRBV5-1|NA|15|TRBJ1-1|NA
CASSIGYGGRTEAFF
TGCGCCAGCAGCATTGGTTACGGGGGGCGGACTGAAGCTTTCTTT
>TRBV30|NA|16|TRBJ2-3|TRBD2
CAWSAGTSSSTDTQYF
TGTGCCTGGAGTGCCGGGACTAGCAGTAGCACAGATACGCAGTATTTT
>TRBV9|NA|15|TRBJ1-3|NA
CASSVQGRSGNTIYF
TGTGCCAGCAGCGTACAGGGAAGATCTGGAAACACCATATATTTT
>TRBV27|NA|13|TRBJ2-3|NA
CASSLGGTDTQYF
TGTGCCAGCAGTTTGGGGGGTACAGATACGCAGTATTTT
>TRBV29-1|NA|13|TRBJ1-4|NA
CSGREGPNEKLFF
TGCAGCGGGAGGGAGGGGCCGAATGAAAAACTGTTTTTT
>TRBV27|few|13|TRBJ2-7|NA
CASSFRDTYEQYF
TGTGCCAGCAGCTTCCGGGACACATACGAGCAGTACTTC
>TRBV9|NA|18|TRBJ1-2|NA
CASSVGTGWGQGSYGYTF
TGTGCCAGCAGCGTAGGAACTGGCTGGGGGCAGGGCAGCTATGGCTACACCTTC
>TRBV7-6|NA|13|TRBJ2-5|NA
CASSRTGLETQYF
TGTGCCAGCAGCCGAACAGGGCTAGAGACCCAGTACTTC
>TRBV5-1|NA|15|TRBJ2-2|TRBD1
CASSLRQGLTGELFF
TGCGCCAGCAGCTTAAGACAGGGGTTGACCGGGGAGCTGTTTTTT
>TRBV7-9|NA|12|TRBJ1-6|NA
CASSLGGTPLHF
TGTGCCAGCAGCTTAGGAGGGACACCCCTCCACTTT
>TRBV7-2|NA|13|TRBJ2-3|NA
CASSSGPVGTQYF
TGTGCCAGCAGCTCGGGTCCAGTGGGTACGCAGTATTTT